This entry features one T cell receptor beta chain sequence. What it binds is not known. Clones were read by immunoSEQ multiplex PCR, and TCRdb kept only the in-frame ones, dropping some. The table has some 99,000 clones, about 90% seen once; the top ten hold roughly 1.5%. Germline CDR1 is SEHNR and CDR2 is FQNEAQ (reference sequence). The CDR3 spans 13 residues. Losses at the gene ends were 5 bases for V and 3 bases for J; bases not matched to a gene: 4. Anyone with autoimmune disease history or systemic immunosuppression was excluded. This entry comes from a study of OX40 agonist ivuxolimab in advanced cancers. Study conclusions and caveats: More expanded clones were seen, on average, in CD8+ T cells than in CD4+. Some nonresponders likewise displayed low normalized T-cell clonal expansion.

This clonotype was obtained from an adult with an advanced solid tumor such as melanoma, head and neck, liver or kidney cancer. The chain is built from TRBV7-9 and TRBJ2-7; the match to TRBD1 covers 7 bases. The sequencing here drew on CD4+ or CD8+ T cells sorted from blood, taken in a trial of the OX40 agonist ivuxolimab. Here the CDR3 DNA reads TGTGCCAGCAGCCTGGCAGGGGGCTACGAGCAGTACTTC. It codes for CASSLAGGYEQYF. Drawing the rest from reference TRBV7-9 and TRBJ2-7, the complete variable domain is DTGVSQNPRHKITKRGQNVTFRCDPISEHNRLYWYRQTLGQGPEFLTYFQNEAQLEKSRLLSDRFSAERPKGSFSTLEIQRTEQGDSAMYLCASSLAGGYEQYFGPGTRLTVT.